A selection of T cell receptor beta chains follows, all from one sample in a study of CD8 T cells in ankylosing spondylitis. One entry per CDR3 protein, called by TCRdb with MiXCR from the 5' RACE reads. The repertoire consists of under 850,000 distinct CDR3 sequences, with around 20% occurring once and the leading ten covering under 20%. Specimen: blood, either unsorted or a sorted T cell fraction (not recorded which). The receptor set was obtained from a male donor with ankylosing spondylitis. Both conserved end residues are part of each CDR3. D genes are given only for firm matches. Some rows have no size entry. The others give once, few or many, or a class for an expanded clone.

v_call	j_call	clone_size	d_call	cdr3_nt	cdr3_aa
TRBV3-1	TRBJ1-1	.	.	TGTGCCAGCAGCCAACCCACAGGGTGGGCTTTCTTT	CASSQPTGWAFF
TRBV10-3	TRBJ2-4	.	TRBD2	TGTGCCATCAGCCCTGGGGAACTAGCGGGAGGGAAAAACATTCAGTACTTC	CAISPGELAGGKNIQYF
TRBV6-5	TRBJ1-6	few	.	TGTGCCAGCAGTTACTCGATGGGGCTAAGCTTTAATTCACCCCTCCACTTT	CASSYSMGLSFNSPLHF
TRBV12-5	TRBJ1-1	few	.	TGTGCTAGTGGTTTGGTACGCTGGGGGACGTCGAACACTGAAGCTTTCTTT	CASGLVRWGTSNTEAFF
TRBV5-1	TRBJ2-1	few	.	TGCGCCAGCAGCTTGGAGTCTCTGGTACATGAGCAGTTCTTC	CASSLESLVHEQFF
TRBV6-2/TRBV6-3	TRBJ2-7	few	TRBD1	TGTGCCAGCAGTTTTCAGGGGGTATCTGCGTACTTC	CASSFQGVSAYF
TRBV20-1	TRBJ1-6	.	.	TGCAGTGCTACCAAAGCCTTTAATTCACCCCTCCACTTT	CSATKAFNSPLHF
TRBV20-1	TRBJ2-3	few	.	TGCAGTGCGAGGACCCTGGGGGGTCGGGCAGATACGCAGTATTTT	CSARTLGGRADTQYF
TRBV6-2/TRBV6-3	TRBJ2-1	.	.	TGTGCCAGCAGCCTACGCGAGACCAACTACAATGAGCAGTTCTTC	CASSLRETNYNEQFF
TRBV28	TRBJ2-2	.	.	TGTGCCAGCAGGCCGGACAGTAGCTTAACAACCGGGGAGCTGTTTTTT	CASRPDSSLTTGELFF
TRBV11-2	TRBJ1-4	.	.	TGTGCCAGCAGCCCGATCCCGGACAGTCGGGGGGAAAAACTGTTTTTT	CASSPIPDSRGEKLFF
TRBV12-3/TRBV12-4	TRBJ1-5	many	.	TGTGCCAGCAGTTTGAGTATTGCTGATCAGCCCCAGCATTTT	CASSLSIADQPQHF
TRBV29-1	TRBJ1-1	few	.	TGCAGCGGGTGGAACACTGAAGCTTTCTTT	CSGWNTEAFF
TRBV12-3/TRBV12-4	TRBJ2-1	.	TRBD2	TGTGCCAGCAGTTTGTTGCTAGCGGGAGTAAATGAGCAGTTCTTC	CASSLLLAGVNEQFF
TRBV29-1	TRBJ2-7	few	.	TGCAGCGTTGAATCATTCGGGTCCAACGAGCAGTACTTC	CSVESFGSNEQYF
TRBV7-9	TRBJ2-1	few	.	TGTGCCGAGAGGAGGGACAATGAGCAGTTCTTC	CAERRDNEQFF
TRBV3-1	TRBJ1-2	.	.	TGTGCCAGCAGCCAATTCGCAGGGGACTATGGCTACACCTTC	CASSQFAGDYGYTF
TRBV11-2	TRBJ2-1	.	TRBD1	TGTGCCAGCAGCTCCAGGGACAGGAGATACAATGAGCAGTTCTTC	CASSSRDRRYNEQFF
TRBV12-3/TRBV12-4	TRBJ2-3	.	TRBD2	TGTGCCAGCAGTTTTGTAGCGGGGGGGCCATGGGAAACAGATACGCAGTATTTT	CASSFVAGGPWETDTQYF
TRBV9	TRBJ2-1	.	TRBD2	TGTGCCAGCAGCGTCGGGGGGGTTGGCTCCTACAATGAGCAGTTCTTC	CASSVGGVGSYNEQFF
TRBV20-1	TRBJ2-2	.	.	TGCAGCCTTGGACAGCCGAACAGCGGGGAGCTGTTTTTT	CSLGQPNSGELFF
TRBV4-1	TRBJ1-1	.	.	TGCGCCAGCAGCCAATGGGGACAACCCCCGAACACTGAAGCTTTCTTT	CASSQWGQPPNTEAFF
TRBV15	TRBJ2-3	few	.	TGTGCCACCAGCAGAGGGGGTAGCACAGATACGCAGTATTTT	CATSRGGSTDTQYF
TRBV18	TRBJ2-1	.	TRBD2	TGTGCCAGCTCACCAGACCGACTAGCGGGACACAATGAGCAGTTCTTC	CASSPDRLAGHNEQFF
TRBV12-3/TRBV12-4	TRBJ2-7	few	TRBD2	TGTGCCAGCAGTTCTACTAGCGGGGGGACCTACGAGCAGTACTTC	CASSSTSGGTYEQYF
TRBV12-3/TRBV12-4	TRBJ2-7	.	.	TGTGCCAGCAGTTTGGCACAGCTGAGCTCCTACGAGCAGTACTTC	CASSLAQLSSYEQYF
TRBV29-1	TRBJ2-1	many	.	TGCAGCGTTGAACCGGACAACTACAATGAGCAGTTCTTC	CSVEPDNYNEQFF
TRBV7-9	TRBJ2-7	few	.	TGTGCCAGCAGCTTAGAAGGGGCAAGCTCCTACGAGCAGTACTTC	CASSLEGASSYEQYF
TRBV4-1	TRBJ1-2	.	.	TGCGCCAGCAGCCACTCCCCGGTGGAGGTGGACACCTTC	CASSHSPVEVDTF
TRBV25-1	TRBJ1-1	many	.	TGTGCCAGCAGTATATACAGAGAAGCTTTCTTT	CASSIYREAFF
TRBV29-1	TRBJ2-1	.	TRBD2	TGCAGCGTTGCACTAGCGTTCGACTACAATGAGCAGTTCTTC	CSVALAFDYNEQFF
TRBV7-9	TRBJ1-1	.	.	TGTGCCAGCAGCTTAGCCGCCTCGGGTTACGGCACTGAAGCTTTCTTT	CASSLAASGYGTEAFF
TRBV12-3/TRBV12-4	TRBJ2-5	few	.	TGTGCCAGCAGTTTGGGCTGGACGGCAGAGACCCAGTACTTC	CASSLGWTAETQYF
TRBV24-1	TRBJ2-1	.	.	TGTGCCACCAGTGACCCGCGGAGCTCCTACAATGAGCAGTTCTTC	CATSDPRSSYNEQFF
TRBV10-3	TRBJ2-3	.	.	TGTGCCATCAGTGACACGGGTGGTGATACGCAGTATTTT	CAISDTGGDTQYF
TRBV2	TRBJ1-6	.	.	TGTGCCAGCAGTGTGACTGAATATAATTCACCCCTCCACTTT	CASSVTEYNSPLHF
TRBV15	TRBJ1-1	.	.	TGTGCCACCAGCAGAGATCCAGGTTTGAACACTGAAGCTTTCTTT	CATSRDPGLNTEAFF
TRBV5-1	TRBJ1-1	few	TRBD1	TGCGCCAGCAGCTTGATCGACAGGGAGAACACTGAAGCTTTCTTT	CASSLIDRENTEAFF
TRBV27	TRBJ2-7	.	TRBD1	TGTGCCAGCAGTTCCTTCTCGACAGGGAAAGACTACGAGCAGTACTTC	CASSSFSTGKDYEQYF